This TCR beta chain was documented in a study of blood T cell repertoires in COVID-19. Overall study context: The study drew acute and convalescent COVID-19 samples from the United States, Italy and Spain.

In the study's own analysis: Quantification of nucleated cells was approximated via reference gene primer amplification. Here immunoSEQ multiplex PCR was the method, and the copy in TCRdb shows in-frame clones only, minus some. Clonal size and the V and J genes are those of that table, whereas D and trimming came from the DNA. Of roughly 190,000 clones detected, 84% appear once; the ten largest clones hold about 3.3%. Germline CDR1 reads SGHTA; CDR2 reads FQGTGA. V trimming: 5 bases; J trimming: 3 bases; junction bases outside the gene matches: 5. The CDR3 has 16 amino acids. Adults between roughly 18 and 90 years of age took part from fewer than 30 US areas.

Sequencing was carried out using PBMCs or T cells enriched from blood (not recorded which). This sequence joins TRBV7-3 and TRBJ2-1; 12 bases align to TRBD2. This sequence originates from a woman aged 30 to 39 who had been exposed to COVID-19. The CDR3 here is CASSQLAGGNYNEQFF. For the CDR3, the DNA is TGTGCCAGCAGCCAACTAGCGGGGGGCAACTACAATGAGCAGTTCTTC. Based on the CDR3 plus reference TRBV7-3 and TRBJ2-1, the full variable domain is GAGVSQTPSNKVTEKGKYVELRCDPISGHTALYWYRQSLGQGPEFLIYFQGTGAADDSGLPNDRFFAVRPEGSVSTLKIQRTERGDSAVYLCASSQLAGGNYNEQFFGPGTRLTVL.